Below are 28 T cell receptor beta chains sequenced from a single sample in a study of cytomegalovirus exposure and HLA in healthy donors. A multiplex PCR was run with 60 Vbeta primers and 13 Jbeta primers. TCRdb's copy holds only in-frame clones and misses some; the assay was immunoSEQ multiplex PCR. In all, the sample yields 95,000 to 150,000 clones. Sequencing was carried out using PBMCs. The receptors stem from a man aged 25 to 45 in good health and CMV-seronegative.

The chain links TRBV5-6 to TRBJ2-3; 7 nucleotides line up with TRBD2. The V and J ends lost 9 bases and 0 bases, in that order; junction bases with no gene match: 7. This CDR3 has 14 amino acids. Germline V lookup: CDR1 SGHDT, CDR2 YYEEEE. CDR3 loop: CATSLAASTDTQYF. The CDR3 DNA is TGTGCCACGTCCCTAGCGGCTAGCACAGATACGCAGTATTTT.

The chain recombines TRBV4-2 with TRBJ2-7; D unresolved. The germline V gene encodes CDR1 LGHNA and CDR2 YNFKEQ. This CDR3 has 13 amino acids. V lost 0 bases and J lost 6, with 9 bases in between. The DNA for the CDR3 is TGTGCCAGCAGCCAAGATATGCCAGGCGAGCAGTACTTC. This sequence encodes CASSQDMPGEQYF.

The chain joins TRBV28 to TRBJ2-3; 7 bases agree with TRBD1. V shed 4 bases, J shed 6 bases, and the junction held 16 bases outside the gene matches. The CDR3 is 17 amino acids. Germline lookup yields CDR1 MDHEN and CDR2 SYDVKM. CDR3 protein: CASSSPSWDSGGDTQYF. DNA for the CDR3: TGTGCCAGCAGTTCCCCCTCCTGGGACAGCGGCGGTGATACGCAGTATTTT.

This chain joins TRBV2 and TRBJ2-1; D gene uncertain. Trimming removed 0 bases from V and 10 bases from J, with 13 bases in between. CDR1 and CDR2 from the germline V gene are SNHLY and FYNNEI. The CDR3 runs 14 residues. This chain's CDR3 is CASSEASTRLEQFF. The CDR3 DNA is TGTGCCAGCAGTGAAGCGTCGACAAGGCTGGAGCAGTTCTTC.

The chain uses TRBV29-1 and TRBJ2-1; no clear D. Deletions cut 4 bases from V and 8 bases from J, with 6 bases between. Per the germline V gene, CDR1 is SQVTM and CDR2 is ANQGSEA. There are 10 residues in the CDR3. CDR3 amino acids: CSVGPDEQFF. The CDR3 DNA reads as TGCAGCGTTGGCCCAGATGAGCAGTTCTTC.

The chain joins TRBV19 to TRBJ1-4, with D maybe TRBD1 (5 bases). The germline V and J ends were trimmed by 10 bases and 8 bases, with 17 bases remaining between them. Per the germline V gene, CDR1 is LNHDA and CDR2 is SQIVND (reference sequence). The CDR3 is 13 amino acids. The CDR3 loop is CATLDRISEKLFF. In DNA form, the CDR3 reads TGTGCCACCCTTGACAGAATCTCAGAAAAACTGTTTTTT. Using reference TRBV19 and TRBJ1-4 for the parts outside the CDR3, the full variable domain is DGGITQSPKYLFRKEGQNVTLSCEQNLNHDAMYWYRQDPGQGLRLIYYSQIVNDFQKGDIAEGYSVSREKKESFPLTVTSAQKNPTAFYLCATLDRISEKLFFGSGTQLSVL.

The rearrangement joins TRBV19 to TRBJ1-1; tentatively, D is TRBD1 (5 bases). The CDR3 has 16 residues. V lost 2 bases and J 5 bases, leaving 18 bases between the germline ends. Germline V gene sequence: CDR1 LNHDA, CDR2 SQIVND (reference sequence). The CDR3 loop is CASSILREGPGTEAFF. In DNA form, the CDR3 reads TGTGCCAGTAGTATATTAAGGGAGGGGCCAGGGACTGAAGCTTTCTTT.

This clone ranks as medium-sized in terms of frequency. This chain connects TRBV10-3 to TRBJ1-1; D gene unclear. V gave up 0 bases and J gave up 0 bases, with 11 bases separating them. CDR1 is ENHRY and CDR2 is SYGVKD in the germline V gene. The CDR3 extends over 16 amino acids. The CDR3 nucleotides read TGTGCCATCAGTGAGTCTGGGCCGGGGATGAACACTGAAGCTTTCTTT. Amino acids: CAISESGPGMNTEAFF.

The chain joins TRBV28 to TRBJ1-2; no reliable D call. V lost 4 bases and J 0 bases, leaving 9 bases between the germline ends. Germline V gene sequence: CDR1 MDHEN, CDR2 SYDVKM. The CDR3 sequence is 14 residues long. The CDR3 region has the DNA TGTGCCAGCAGTTCCATAGCATCTAACTATGGCTACACCTTC. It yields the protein CASSSIASNYGYTF.

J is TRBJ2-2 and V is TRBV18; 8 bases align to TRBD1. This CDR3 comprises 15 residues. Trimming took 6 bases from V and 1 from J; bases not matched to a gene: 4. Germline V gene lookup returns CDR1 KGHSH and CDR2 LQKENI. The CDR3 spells CASSLGTGNTGELFF. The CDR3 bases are TGTGCCAGCTCCCTTGGGACAGGGAACACCGGGGAGCTGTTTTTT.

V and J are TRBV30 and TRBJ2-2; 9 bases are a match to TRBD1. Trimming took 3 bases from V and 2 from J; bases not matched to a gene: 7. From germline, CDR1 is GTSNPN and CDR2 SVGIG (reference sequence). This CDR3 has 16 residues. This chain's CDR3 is CAWRDWTGANTGELFF. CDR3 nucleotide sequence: TGTGCCTGGAGGGACTGGACAGGGGCAAACACCGGGGAGCTGTTTTTT. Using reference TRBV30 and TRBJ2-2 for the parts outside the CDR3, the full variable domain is SQTIHQWPATLVQPVGSPLSLECTVEGTSNPNLYWYRQAAGRGLQLLFYSVGIGQISSEVPQNLSASRPQDRQFILSSKKLLLSDSGFYLCAWRDWTGANTGELFFGEGSRLTVL.

Here the CDR3 reads CASSLRGASYEQYF. CDR3 in DNA: TGTGCCAGCAGCTTGAGAGGAGCATCCTACGAGCAGTACTTC. The V call is TRBV5-6, the J call TRBJ2-7; no firm D call. Germline V CDR1 and CDR2: SGHDT, YYEEEE. This CDR3 is 14 amino acids long. V lost 1 base and J 1 base, leaving 9 bases between the germline ends.

CDR3 DNA sequence: TGTGCCAGCAGTTTATTAGGTGCAGCGGGCGCCTACGAGCAGTACTTC. Translating it yields CASSLLGAAGAYEQYF. The chain combines TRBV28 with TRBJ2-7; the D gene is possibly TRBD2 (6 bases). CDR1 and CDR2 from the germline V gene are MDHEN and SYDVKM. This CDR3 is built from 16 residues. Trimming took off 1 base at V and 2 bases at J, with 15 bases between the two ends.

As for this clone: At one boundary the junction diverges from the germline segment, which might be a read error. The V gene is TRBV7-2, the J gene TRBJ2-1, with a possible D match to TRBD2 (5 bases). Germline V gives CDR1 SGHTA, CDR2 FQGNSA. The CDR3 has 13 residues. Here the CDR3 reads CAGSLARYNEQFF. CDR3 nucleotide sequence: TGTGCCGGCAGCTTAGCGCGATACAATGAGCAGTTCTTC.

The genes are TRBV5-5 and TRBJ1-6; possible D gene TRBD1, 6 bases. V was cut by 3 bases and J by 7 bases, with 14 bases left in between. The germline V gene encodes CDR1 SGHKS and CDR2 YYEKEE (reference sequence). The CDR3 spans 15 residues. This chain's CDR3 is CASSWAGTGNSPLHF. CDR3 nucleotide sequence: TGTGCCAGCAGCTGGGCAGGCACAGGGAATTCACCCCTCCACTTT.

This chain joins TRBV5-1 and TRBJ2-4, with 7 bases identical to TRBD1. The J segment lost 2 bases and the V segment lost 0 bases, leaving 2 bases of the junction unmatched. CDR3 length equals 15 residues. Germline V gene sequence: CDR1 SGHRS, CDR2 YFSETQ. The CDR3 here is CASSLGQGTKNIQYF. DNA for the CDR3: TGCGCCAGCAGCTTGGGACAGGGAACCAAAAACATTCAGTACTTC.

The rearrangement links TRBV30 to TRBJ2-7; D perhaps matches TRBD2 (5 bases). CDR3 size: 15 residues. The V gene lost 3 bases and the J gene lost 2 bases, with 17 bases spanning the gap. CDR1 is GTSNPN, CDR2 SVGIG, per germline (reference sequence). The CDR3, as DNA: TGTGCCTGGAGATTGAGCGGTACCAAGGCCTACGAGCAGTACTTC. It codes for CAWRLSGTKAYEQYF.

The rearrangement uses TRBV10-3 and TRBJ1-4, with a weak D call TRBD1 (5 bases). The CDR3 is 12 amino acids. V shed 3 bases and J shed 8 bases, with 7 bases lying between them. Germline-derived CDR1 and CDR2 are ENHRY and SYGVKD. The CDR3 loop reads CAISDGGEKLFF. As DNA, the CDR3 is TGTGCCATCAGTGACGGGGGGGAAAAACTGTTTTTT.

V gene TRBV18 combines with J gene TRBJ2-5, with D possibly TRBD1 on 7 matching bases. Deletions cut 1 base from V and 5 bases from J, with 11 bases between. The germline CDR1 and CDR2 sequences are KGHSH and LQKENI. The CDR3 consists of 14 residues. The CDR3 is CASSPLTGRETQYF. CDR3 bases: TGTGCCAGCTCACCACTGACAGGGAGGGAGACCCAGTACTTC.

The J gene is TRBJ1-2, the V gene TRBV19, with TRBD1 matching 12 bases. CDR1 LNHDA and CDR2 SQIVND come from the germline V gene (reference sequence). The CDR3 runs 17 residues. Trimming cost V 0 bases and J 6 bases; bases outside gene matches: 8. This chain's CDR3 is CASSIDRGTGGANGYTF. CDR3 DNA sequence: TGTGCCAGTAGTATAGATAGGGGGACAGGGGGCGCGAATGGCTACACCTTC.

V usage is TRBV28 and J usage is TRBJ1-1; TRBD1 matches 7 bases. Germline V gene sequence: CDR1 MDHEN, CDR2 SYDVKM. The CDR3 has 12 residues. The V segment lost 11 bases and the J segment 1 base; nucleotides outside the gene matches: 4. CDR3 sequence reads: CAARTGNTEAFF. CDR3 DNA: TGTGCCGCTCGGACAGGGAACACTGAAGCTTTCTTT.

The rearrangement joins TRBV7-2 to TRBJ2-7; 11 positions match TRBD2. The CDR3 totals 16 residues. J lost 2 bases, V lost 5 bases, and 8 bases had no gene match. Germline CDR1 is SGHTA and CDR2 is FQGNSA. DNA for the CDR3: TGTGCCAGCAGCAAGACTAGCGGGGACCCCACCTACGAGCAGTACTTC. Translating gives CASSKTSGDPTYEQYF.

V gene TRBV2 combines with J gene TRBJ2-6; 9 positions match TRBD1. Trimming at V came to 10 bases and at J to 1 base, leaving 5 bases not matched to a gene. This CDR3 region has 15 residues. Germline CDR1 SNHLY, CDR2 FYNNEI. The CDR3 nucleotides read TGTGCCAACACACAGGGGGCATCTGGGGCCAACGTCCTGACTTTC. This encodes CANTQGASGANVLTF.

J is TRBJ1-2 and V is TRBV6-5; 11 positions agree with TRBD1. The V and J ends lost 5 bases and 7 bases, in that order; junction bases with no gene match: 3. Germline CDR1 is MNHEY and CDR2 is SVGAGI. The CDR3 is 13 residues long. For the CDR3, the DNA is TGTGCCAGCAGTCGAGGGACAGGGGGTGGCTACACCTTC. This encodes CASSRGTGGGYTF.

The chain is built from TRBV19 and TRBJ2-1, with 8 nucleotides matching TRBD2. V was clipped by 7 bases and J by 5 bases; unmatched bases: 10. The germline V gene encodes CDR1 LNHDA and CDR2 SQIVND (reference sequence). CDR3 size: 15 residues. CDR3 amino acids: CASTHRVAGNNEQFF. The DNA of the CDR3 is TGTGCCAGTACTCATCGGGTAGCGGGAAACAATGAGCAGTTCTTC.

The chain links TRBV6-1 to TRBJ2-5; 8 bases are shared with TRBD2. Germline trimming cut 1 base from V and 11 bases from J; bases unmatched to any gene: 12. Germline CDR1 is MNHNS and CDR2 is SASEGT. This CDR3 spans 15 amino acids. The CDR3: CASSEGREGSAGQYF. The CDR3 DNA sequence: TGTGCCAGCAGTGAAGGTCGGGAGGGGTCTGCGGGGCAGTACTTC.

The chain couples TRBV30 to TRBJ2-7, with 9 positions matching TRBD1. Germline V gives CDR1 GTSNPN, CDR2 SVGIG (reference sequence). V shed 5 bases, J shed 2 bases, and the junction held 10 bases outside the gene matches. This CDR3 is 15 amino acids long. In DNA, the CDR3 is TGTGCCTGGGGGCATGGACAGGGGCCTACCTACGAGCAGTACTTC. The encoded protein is CAWGHGQGPTYEQYF.

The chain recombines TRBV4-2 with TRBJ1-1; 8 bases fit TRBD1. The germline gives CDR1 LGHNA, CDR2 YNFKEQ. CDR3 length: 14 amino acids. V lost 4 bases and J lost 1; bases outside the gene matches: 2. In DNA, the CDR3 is TGTGCCAGCAGCCCGACAGGGGCGAACACTGAAGCTTTCTTT. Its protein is CASSPTGANTEAFF.